This T cell receptor beta chain comes out of a study of blood T cell repertoires in COVID-19. Recruitment covered over 20 US areas and drew participants whose ages spanned roughly 18 to 100 years. Germline values: CDR1 SGHVS, CDR2 FQNEAQ. With 4 bases removed from V and 3 bases from J, the gap between germline ends came to 16 bases. The CDR3 runs 15 residues. TCRdb keeps only in-frame clones here, not all; method: immunoSEQ multiplex PCR. Here the sample spans approximately 390,000 clones, 88% being singletons. The chain couples TRBV7-8 to TRBJ2-7; tentatively, D is TRBD1 (5 bases). The material sequenced was PBMCs or T cells enriched from blood (not recorded which). The TCR sequence derives from a woman in her 40s with acute COVID-19. In nucleotides, the CDR3 is TGTGCCAGCAGCTCCCTAGTAGGGGTAAACTACGAGCAGTACTTC. Residues: CASSSLVGVNYEQYF.